The clone carrying this T cell receptor beta chain was found many times. Its specificity is not known. These data belong to a study of cytomegalovirus exposure and HLA in healthy donors. Study-wide results and caveats: High specificity and sensitivity for cytomegalovirus status were reported for the classifier.

Clones were read by immunoSEQ multiplex PCR, and TCRdb kept only the in-frame ones, dropping some. The sample has over 200,000 clones; over 80% are singletons. Trimming took 6 bases from V and 1 from J; bases not matched to a gene: 14. Germline V gives CDR1 MDHEN, CDR2 SYDVKM. The length of the CDR3 is 18 residues. Input material: PBMCs. The rearrangement uses TRBV28 and TRBJ2-2; TRBD1 aligns across 7 bases. The clonotype was recovered from a woman in her 30s in good health and CMV-seropositive. CDR3 DNA: TGTGCCAGCAGCCTATTTGGCGGGCGACAGGGGAACACCGGGGAGCTGTTTTTT. This translates into CASSLFGGRQGNTGELFF.